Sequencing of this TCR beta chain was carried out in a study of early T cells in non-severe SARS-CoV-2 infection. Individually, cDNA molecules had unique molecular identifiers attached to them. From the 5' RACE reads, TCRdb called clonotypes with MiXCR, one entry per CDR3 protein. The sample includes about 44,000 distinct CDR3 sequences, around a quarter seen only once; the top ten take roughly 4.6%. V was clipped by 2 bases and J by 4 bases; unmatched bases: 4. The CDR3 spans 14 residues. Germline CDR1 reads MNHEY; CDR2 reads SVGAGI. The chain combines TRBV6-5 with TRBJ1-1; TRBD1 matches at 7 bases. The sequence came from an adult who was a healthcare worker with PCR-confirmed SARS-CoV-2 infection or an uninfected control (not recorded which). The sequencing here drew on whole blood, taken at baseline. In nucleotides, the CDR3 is TGTGCCAGCAGTTACCAGGGGGGAGGCACTGAAGCTTTCTTT. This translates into CASSYQGGGTEAFF.